The 20 T cell receptor beta chains presented below share a single source sample, sequenced in a study of preoperative IRX-2 immunotherapy in early breast cancer. Sequencing used immunoSEQ multiplex PCR; TCRdb keeps in-frame clones, though not all of them. Of around 34,000 clones listed, roughly four fifths are singletons. The treatment denotes: preoperative locoregional IRX-2 cytokine immunotherapy. The sample here was lymph node tissue, taken from a patient treated with IRX-2 immunotherapy. These receptors were collected from a human donor with breast cancer.

This clone was counted only a few times. The chain couples TRBV29-1 to TRBJ1-3; a weak D match, TRBD1 (5 bases). V was cut by 3 bases and J by 4 bases, with 10 bases left in between. Germline V gene lookup returns CDR1 SQVTM and CDR2 ANQGSEA. The CDR3 has 13 amino acids. The CDR3 DNA reads as TGCAGCGTTGAGAAAGGGGCCGGAAACACCATATATTTT. Translating gives CSVEKGAGNTIYF.

The chain employs TRBV11-1 and TRBJ2-7; possibly TRBD2 for D (6 bases). The germline V gene encodes CDR1 SGHAT and CDR2 FQDESV (reference sequence). The V end was cut by 1 base, the J end by 6 bases, with 13 bases between. CDR3 length: 14 residues. The CDR3 spells CASSLGGREFEQYF. The DNA for the CDR3 is TGTGCCAGCAGCTTAGGTGGCCGGGAGTTCGAGCAGTACTTC.

There are a few counts of this clone. The gene calls are TRBV30 and TRBJ2-7; D is ambiguous. Germline CDR1 GTSNPN, CDR2 SVGIG (reference sequence). The V end was cut by 0 bases, the J end by 4 bases, with 10 bases between. This CDR3 contains 13 residues. The CDR3 region is CAWSVPGRYEQYF. CDR3 nucleotide sequence: TGTGCCTGGAGTGTACCGGGCAGATACGAGCAGTACTTC.

The chain is built from TRBV11-3 and TRBJ2-3; tentatively, D is TRBD1 or TRBD2 (5 bases each). V gave up 4 bases and J gave up 0 bases, with 14 bases separating them. The length of the CDR3 is 16 residues. Germline V lookup: CDR1 SGHNT, CDR2 YENEEA. CDR3 in DNA: TGTGCCAGCAGCTCGGGACCCCGAAAGAGCACAGATACGCAGTATTTT. It specifies CASSSGPRKSTDTQYF.

The chain carries TRBV7-5 and TRBJ2-5. TRBV7-5 is a recognized pseudogene. The CDR3 spans 14 residues. CDR3 amino acids: CASSLGGFQETQYF. The CDR3 nucleotides are TGTGCCAGCAGCTTAGGGGGGTTCCAAGAGACCCAGTACTTC.

The chain is built from TRBV19 and TRBJ1-5; 8 bases map to TRBD1. The J segment lost 5 bases and the V segment lost 7 bases, leaving 7 bases of the junction unmatched. Germline CDR1 is LNHDA and CDR2 is SQIVND (reference sequence). The CDR3 is 14 residues long. CDR3 sequence (DNA): TGTGCCAGTACCATACAGGGGGTTGATCAGCCCCAGCATTTT. Protein: CASTIQGVDQPQHF.

This clone has a single count. The rearrangement uses TRBV27 and TRBJ2-2; TRBD1 matches 9 bases. Germline CDR1 and CDR2: MNHEY and SMNVEV (reference sequence). The V gene end was trimmed by 3 bases and the J gene end by 7 bases; junction bases not matched to a gene: 9. The CDR3 is 16 amino acids. For the CDR3, the DNA is TGTGCCAGCAGTTTCACACCCGGGACAGGGAGCGGGGAGCTGTTTTTT. Amino acids: CASSFTPGTGSGELFF.

The rearrangement uses TRBV28 and TRBJ2-7; D ambiguous. This CDR3 spans 15 amino acids. Germline assignment: CDR1 MDHEN and CDR2 SYDVKM. V was trimmed by 2 bases and J by 4 bases, leaving 15 bases between them. CDR3 loop: CASSLGLRESYEQYF. The CDR3 DNA follows: TGTGCCAGCAGTTTAGGCCTCAGAGAGAGTTACGAGCAGTACTTC.

The chain carries TRBV5-1 and TRBJ2-7; D remains ambiguous. The germline V gene encodes CDR1 SGHRS and CDR2 YFSETQ. Trimming stripped 4 bases from V and 2 bases from J, with 16 bases between. CDR3 length equals 15 residues. CDR3 nucleotides: TGCGCCAGCAGCCCCTATTGGACCTCCACCTACGAGCAGTACTTC. Its protein is CASSPYWTSTYEQYF.

The chain couples TRBV5-1 to TRBJ1-1, with D tentatively TRBD1 (6 bases). CDR3 length: 16 residues. The germline CDR1 and CDR2 sequences are SGHRS and YFSETQ. Trimming cost V 0 bases and J 0 bases, with 12 bases left between them. The CDR3 DNA is TGCGCCAGCAGCTTGGATCCCGGGGGGCTGAACACTGAAGCTTTCTTT. This translates into CASSLDPGGLNTEAFF.

The J gene is TRBJ2-3, the V gene TRBV30; TRBD2 might be the D (6 bases). Germline CDR1 reads GTSNPN; CDR2 reads SVGIG (reference sequence). The CDR3 totals 14 residues. V lost 3 bases, J lost 4 bases, and 14 bases lay in between. CDR3 DNA sequence: TGTGCCTGGAGGCTCGCGGGATCGCCAGATACGCAGTATTTT. Translation gives CAWRLAGSPDTQYF.

Worth noting for this clone: The junction shows a germline mismatch at one end, possibly a read error. The chain uses TRBV15 and TRBJ1-1; 9 nucleotides align to TRBD1. The CDR3 is 14 amino acids. CDR1 LNHNV and CDR2 YYDKDF come from the germline V gene (reference sequence). CDR3 residues: CASSLQGAVTEAFF. CDR3 nucleotides: TGTGCCAGCAGCTTACAGGGGGCTGTGACTGAAGCTTTCTTT.

The V call is TRBV16, the J call TRBJ2-1; D is possibly TRBD2 (5 bases). Germline lookup yields CDR1 KGHSY and CDR2 FQNENV. Trimming removed 8 bases from V and 4 bases from J, with 18 bases in between. This CDR3 contains 15 residues. The CDR3 spells CASAGAAEAYNEQFF. The DNA for the CDR3 is TGTGCCAGCGCTGGTGCAGCGGAAGCTTACAATGAGCAGTTCTTC.

This clone was seen more than once but under ten times. The chain uses TRBV29-1 and TRBJ1-1; no clear D. Trimming removed 0 bases at V and 8 bases at J, with 13 bases between. Germline V lookup: CDR1 SQVTM, CDR2 ANQGSEA. The CDR3 runs to 13 residues. The CDR3 sequence: CSVEDSGREEAFF. The CDR3, as DNA: TGCAGCGTTGAAGATTCCGGGAGGGAGGAAGCTTTCTTT.

This chain links TRBV27 with TRBJ2-7; 8 bases fit TRBD1. CDR3 length equals 13 residues. Germline V gene sequence: CDR1 MNHEY, CDR2 SMNVEV (reference sequence). V lost 6 bases to trimming and J lost 6 bases; unmatched junction nucleotides: 7. The CDR3 DNA is TGTGCCAGCAGAGGCAGGGGGCAGAGCGAGCAGTACTTC. This translates into CASRGRGQSEQYF.

The chain joins TRBV18 to TRBJ2-6, with D perhaps being TRBD1 or TRBD2 (5 bases each). The V end lost 8 bases, the J end lost 3 bases, and 8 bases lay between the germline ends. This CDR3 region has 13 residues. Germline V gene sequence: CDR1 KGHSH, CDR2 LQKENI. Here the CDR3 reads CASGGYGANVLTF. The CDR3 DNA sequence: TGTGCCAGCGGGGGATATGGGGCCAACGTCCTGACTTTC. The full variable domain, its missing parts supplied by reference TRBV18 and TRBJ2-6, is NAGVMQNPRHLVRRRGQEARLRCSPMKGHSHVYWYRQLPEEGLKFMVYLQKENIIDESGMPKERFSAEFPKEGPSILRIQQVVRGDSAAYFCASGGYGANVLTFGAGSRLTVL.

The rearrangement uses TRBV6-8 and TRBJ2-7; 8 nucleotides match TRBD1. V lost 7 bases, J lost 2 bases, and 10 bases stayed unmatched. The germline gives CDR1 MNHGY, CDR2 SAAAGT. This CDR3 comprises 15 residues. The CDR3 loop is CASNHRDRWTYEQYF. The CDR3 DNA is TGTGCCAGCAATCACCGGGACAGGTGGACCTACGAGCAGTACTTC.

This sequence joins TRBV28 and TRBJ2-6; D is uncertain. This CDR3 region has 15 residues. The germline gives CDR1 MDHEN, CDR2 SYDVKM. V lost 5 bases and J lost 1, with 9 bases in between. The DNA of the CDR3 is TGTGCCAGCAGTCTGGGTTTGTCTGGGGCCAACGTCCTGACTTTC. It is translated as CASSLGLSGANVLTF.

The chain carries TRBV18 and TRBJ1-1, with TRBD1 as a possible D gene (5 bases). The CDR3 extends over 15 amino acids. V was shortened by 5 bases and J by 4 bases, with 17 bases between the two germline ends. The V gene's germline CDR1 is KGHSH and CDR2 LQKENI. CDR3 nucleotide sequence: TGTGCCAGCTCAAGGTCAGGGTCGATTGGCACTGAAGCTTTCTTT. Its protein product is CASSRSGSIGTEAFF. The full variable domain, rest sourced from reference TRBV18 and TRBJ1-1, is NAGVMQNPRHLVRRRGQEARLRCSPMKGHSHVYWYRQLPEEGLKFMVYLQKENIIDESGMPKERFSAEFPKEGPSILRIQQVVRGDSAAYFCASSRSGSIGTEAFFGQGTRLTVV.

J is TRBJ2-3 and V is TRBV6-8, with 11 bases lining up with TRBD2. Germline CDR1 and CDR2: MNHGY and SAAAGT. The CDR3 runs to 12 residues. With V trimmed by 4 bases and J by 14 bases, 5 bases remained unmatched. The CDR3 DNA follows: TGTGCCAGCAGTTTTAGCGGGGGGGCCCTGTATTTT. It specifies CASSFSGGALYF.